These 5 T cell receptor beta chains share one sample of origin, sequenced in a study of blood T cell repertoires in COVID-19. Sequencing used immunoSEQ multiplex PCR; TCRdb keeps in-frame clones, though not all of them. The repertoire holds 200,000 to 300,000 clones, over 80% seen once, with approximately 3.3% in the top ten. Input material: peripheral blood. These receptors came from a woman in her forties with acute or convalescent COVID-19.

The rearrangement links TRBV30 to TRBJ1-3; D is unclear. The germline gives CDR1 GTSNPN, CDR2 SVGIG (reference sequence). V was clipped by 8 bases and J by 0 bases, with 11 bases between them. This CDR3 contains 13 residues. CDR3 in DNA: TGTGCCCACTCACAGAGCTCTGGAAACACCATATATTTT. It translates to CAHSQSSGNTIYF.

This clone appeared once. The chain couples TRBV19 to TRBJ1-2; 8 bases line up with TRBD1. Unmatched junction bases numbered 2, after V lost 8 bases and J lost 0 bases. Germline V lookup: CDR1 LNHDA, CDR2 SQIVND (reference sequence). This CDR3 spans 13 amino acids. CDR3 region: CASRQGSNYGYTF. For the CDR3, the DNA is TGTGCCAGTCGACAGGGGTCTAACTATGGCTACACCTTC.

The chain employs TRBV6-5 and TRBJ1-2; 12 positions agree with TRBD1. Losses at the gene ends were 4 bases for V and 6 bases for J; bases not matched to a gene: 3. This CDR3 comprises 14 residues. Looked up from germline, CDR1 is MNHEY and CDR2 is SVGAGI. CDR3 nucleotides: TGTGCCAGCAGTTGGGGACAGGGGGCTGATGGCTACACCTTC. Its translation is CASSWGQGADGYTF.

The chain couples TRBV13 to TRBJ2-2, with 8 bases lining up with TRBD2. The germline V gene encodes CDR1 PRHDT and CDR2 FYEKMQ (reference sequence). This CDR3 contains 13 residues. J lost 6 bases, V lost 10 bases, and 7 bases had no gene match. CDR3 nucleotide sequence: TGTGCCACCTCGGGGGGGCCGGCCGGGGAGCTGTTTTTT. Its translation: CATSGGPAGELFF.

The V gene is TRBV11-2, the J gene TRBJ1-2; TRBD1 might be the D (5 bases). Germline CDR1 SGHAT, CDR2 FQNNGV. V lost 10 bases to trimming and J lost 8 bases, with 20 bases between them. The CDR3 runs to 13 residues. Written as DNA, the CDR3 is TGTGCCACTGGGGCCACGCGAGGTATAGGCTACACCTTC. Protein: CATGATRGIGYTF.